Each of the 3 T cell receptor beta chains below was sequenced from the same sample in a study of T-cell reconstitution after alpha-beta-depleted transplantation in children. Unique molecular identifiers were incorporated when the TCRbeta library was constructed. TCRdb reprocessed the PCR reads with MiXCR, giving one entry per CDR3 protein. The sample has about 400,000 distinct CDR3 sequences; about a sixth are singletons. This material consisted of PBMCs, mostly from graft donor cells, taken 360 days after TCRalphabeta/CD19-depleted stem cell transplant. The receptors were gathered from a boy under two years old who had a stem cell transplant for Wiskott-Aldrich syndrome, so the T cells may come from the graft donor.

This clonotype has a handful of counts. This chain joins TRBV6-5 and TRBJ1-1; 10 bases match TRBD1. V lost 2 bases and J lost 2; bases outside the gene matches: 11. The CDR3 totals 18 residues. CDR1 and CDR2 from the germline V gene are MNHEY and SVGAGI. The CDR3 DNA reads as TGTGCCAGCAGTTACGTCCTCGGGACAGGGGTAAGAAACACTGAAGCTTTCTTT. Its protein product is CASSYVLGTGVRNTEAFF.

This clonotype was detected only a few times. This CDR3 is CAISRTSGAPNEQFF. The CDR3 coding sequence is TGTGCCATCAGCAGGACTAGCGGGGCCCCCAATGAGCAGTTCTTC. The chain employs TRBV10-3 and TRBJ2-1; 12 bases are a match to TRBD2. V lost 6 bases to trimming and J lost 6 bases; unmatched junction nucleotides: 6. Germline V gives CDR1 ENHRY, CDR2 SYGVKD. The CDR3 totals 15 residues.

The rearrangement uses TRBV6-2 or TRBV6-3 and TRBJ2-1; the D is unclear. With 0 bases removed from V and 0 bases from J, the gap between germline ends came to 6 bases. There are 15 residues in the CDR3. CDR1 and CDR2 from the germline V gene are MNHEY and SVGEGT. The CDR3 loop is CASSYSDSSYNEQFF. For the CDR3, the DNA is TGTGCCAGCAGTTACTCGGATAGCTCCTACAATGAGCAGTTCTTC.